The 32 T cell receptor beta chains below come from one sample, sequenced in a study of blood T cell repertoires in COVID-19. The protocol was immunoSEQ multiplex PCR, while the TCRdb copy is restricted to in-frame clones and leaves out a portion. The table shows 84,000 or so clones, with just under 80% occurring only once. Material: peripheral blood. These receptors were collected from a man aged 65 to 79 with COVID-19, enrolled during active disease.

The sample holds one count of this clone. CDR3 nucleotide sequence: TGCGCCACCCGGGACAGTTCTTCCTACGAGCAGTACTTC. This translates into CATRDSSSYEQYF. The rearrangement uses TRBV5-1 and TRBJ2-7, with 7 bases fitting TRBD1. The CDR3 runs 13 residues. Unmatched junction bases numbered 7, after V lost 9 bases and J lost 1 base. The germline V gene encodes CDR1 SGHRS and CDR2 YFSETQ.

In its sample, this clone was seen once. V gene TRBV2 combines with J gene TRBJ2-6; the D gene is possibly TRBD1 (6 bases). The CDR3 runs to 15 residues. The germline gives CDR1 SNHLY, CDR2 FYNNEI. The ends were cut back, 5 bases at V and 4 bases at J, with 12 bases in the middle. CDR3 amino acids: CASSMTGPGANVLTF. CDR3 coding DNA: TGTGCCAGCAGTATGACAGGCCCCGGGGCCAACGTCCTGACTTTC.

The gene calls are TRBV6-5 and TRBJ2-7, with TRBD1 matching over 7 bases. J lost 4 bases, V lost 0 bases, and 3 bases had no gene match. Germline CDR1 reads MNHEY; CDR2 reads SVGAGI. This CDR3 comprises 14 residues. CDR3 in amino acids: CASSYSTGLYEQYF. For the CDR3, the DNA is TGTGCCAGCAGTTACTCGACAGGGCTGTACGAGCAGTACTTC.

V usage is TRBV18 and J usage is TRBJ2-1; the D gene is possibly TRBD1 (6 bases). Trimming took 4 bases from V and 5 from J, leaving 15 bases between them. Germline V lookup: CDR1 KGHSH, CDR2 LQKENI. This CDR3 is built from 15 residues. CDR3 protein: CASSRLGQPNNEQFF. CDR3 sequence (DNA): TGTGCCAGCTCACGACTCGGACAGCCAAACAATGAGCAGTTCTTC.

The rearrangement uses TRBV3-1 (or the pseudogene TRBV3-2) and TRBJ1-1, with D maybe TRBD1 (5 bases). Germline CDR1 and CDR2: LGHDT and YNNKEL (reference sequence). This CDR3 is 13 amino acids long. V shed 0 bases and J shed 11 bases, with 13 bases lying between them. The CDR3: CASSQERSGKAFF. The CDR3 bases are TGTGCCAGCAGCCAAGAAAGGTCAGGGAAGGCTTTCTTT.

The CDR3 nucleotides read TGTGCCAGCAGCTTTTCAGGCAACACTGAAGCTTTCTTT. Translation gives CASSFSGNTEAFF. The V call is TRBV7-3, the J call TRBJ1-1, with no clear D. CDR1 SGHTA and CDR2 FQGTGA come from the germline V gene. Trimming pared 3 bases from V and 2 bases from J, leaving 7 bases between. This CDR3 region has 13 residues.

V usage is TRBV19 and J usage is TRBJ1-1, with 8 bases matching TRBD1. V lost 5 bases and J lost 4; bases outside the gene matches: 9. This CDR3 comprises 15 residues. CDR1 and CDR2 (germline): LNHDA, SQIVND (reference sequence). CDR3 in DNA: TGTGCCAGTAGTCACCAGCAGGGGGCTTTCACTGAAGCTTTCTTT. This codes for CASSHQQGAFTEAFF. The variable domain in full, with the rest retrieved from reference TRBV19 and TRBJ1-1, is DGGITQSPKYLFRKEGQNVTLSCEQNLNHDAMYWYRQDPGQGLRLIYYSQIVNDFQKGDIAEGYSVSREKKESFPLTVTSAQKNPTAFYLCASSHQQGAFTEAFFGQGTRLTVV.

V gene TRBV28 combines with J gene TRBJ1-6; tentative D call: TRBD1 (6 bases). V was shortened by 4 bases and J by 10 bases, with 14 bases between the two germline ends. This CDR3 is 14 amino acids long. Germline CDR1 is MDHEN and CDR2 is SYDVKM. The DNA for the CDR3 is TGTGCCAGCAGTTCGCTACAGGGAAACTCACCCCTCCACTTT. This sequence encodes CASSSLQGNSPLHF.

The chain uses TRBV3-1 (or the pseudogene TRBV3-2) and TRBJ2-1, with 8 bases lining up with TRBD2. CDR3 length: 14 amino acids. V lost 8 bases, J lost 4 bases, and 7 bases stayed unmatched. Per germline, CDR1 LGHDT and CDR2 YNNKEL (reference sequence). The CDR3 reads CASGGAGVYNEQFF. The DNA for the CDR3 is TGTGCCAGCGGTGGAGCGGGGGTTTACAATGAGCAGTTCTTC.

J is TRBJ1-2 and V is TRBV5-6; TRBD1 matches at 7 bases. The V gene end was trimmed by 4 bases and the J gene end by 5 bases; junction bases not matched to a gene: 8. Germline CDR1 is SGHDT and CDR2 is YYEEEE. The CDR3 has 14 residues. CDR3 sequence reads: CASSLRDSPYGYTF. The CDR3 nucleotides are TGTGCCAGCAGCCTTCGGGACAGCCCATATGGCTACACCTTC.

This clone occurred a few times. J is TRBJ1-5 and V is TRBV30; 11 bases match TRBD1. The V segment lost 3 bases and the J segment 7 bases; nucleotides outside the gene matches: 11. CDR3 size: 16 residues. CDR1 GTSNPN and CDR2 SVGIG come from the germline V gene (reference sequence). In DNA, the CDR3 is TGTGCCTGGAGGGACAGGGGGCTAGCCCACGACCAGCCCCAGCATTTT. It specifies CAWRDRGLAHDQPQHF.

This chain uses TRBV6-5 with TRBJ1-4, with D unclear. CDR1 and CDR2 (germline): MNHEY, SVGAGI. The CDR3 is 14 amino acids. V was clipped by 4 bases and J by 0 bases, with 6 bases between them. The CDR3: CASSSTATNEKLFF. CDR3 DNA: TGTGCCAGCAGTTCTACAGCAACTAATGAAAAACTGTTTTTT.

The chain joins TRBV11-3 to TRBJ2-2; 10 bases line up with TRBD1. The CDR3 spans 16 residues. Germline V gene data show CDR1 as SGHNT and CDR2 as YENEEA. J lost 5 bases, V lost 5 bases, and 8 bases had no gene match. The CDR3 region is CASSAEGQGRTGELFF. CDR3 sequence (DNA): TGTGCCAGCAGCGCCGAGGGACAGGGGAGGACCGGGGAGCTGTTTTTT.

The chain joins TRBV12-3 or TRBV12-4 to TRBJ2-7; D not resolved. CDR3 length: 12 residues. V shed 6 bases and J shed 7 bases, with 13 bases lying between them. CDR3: CASSSSGWEQYF. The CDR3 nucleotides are TGTGCCAGCAGCTCCTCTGGCTGGGAGCAGTACTTC.

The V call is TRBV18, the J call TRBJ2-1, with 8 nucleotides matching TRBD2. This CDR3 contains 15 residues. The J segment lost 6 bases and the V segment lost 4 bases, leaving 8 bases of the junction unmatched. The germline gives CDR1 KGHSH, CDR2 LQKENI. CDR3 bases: TGTGCCAGCTCACAGGGACTAGTTTGGGCCAATGAGCAGTTCTTC. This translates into CASSQGLVWANEQFF. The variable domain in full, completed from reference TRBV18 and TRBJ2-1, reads NAGVMQNPRHLVRRRGQEARLRCSPMKGHSHVYWYRQLPEEGLKFMVYLQKENIIDESGMPKERFSAEFPKEGPSILRIQQVVRGDSAAYFCASSQGLVWANEQFFGPGTRLTVL.

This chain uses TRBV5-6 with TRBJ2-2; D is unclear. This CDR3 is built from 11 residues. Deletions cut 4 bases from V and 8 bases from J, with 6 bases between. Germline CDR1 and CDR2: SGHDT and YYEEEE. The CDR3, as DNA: TGTGCCAGCAGCCTTGCGGGGGAGCTGTTTTTT. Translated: CASSLAGELFF.

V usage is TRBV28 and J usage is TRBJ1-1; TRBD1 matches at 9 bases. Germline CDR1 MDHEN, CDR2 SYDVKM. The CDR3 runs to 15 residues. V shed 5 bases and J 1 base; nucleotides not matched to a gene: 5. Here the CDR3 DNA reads TGTGCCAGCAGTACCACAGGGGGCGGGAACACTGAAGCTTTCTTT. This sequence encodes CASSTTGGGNTEAFF.

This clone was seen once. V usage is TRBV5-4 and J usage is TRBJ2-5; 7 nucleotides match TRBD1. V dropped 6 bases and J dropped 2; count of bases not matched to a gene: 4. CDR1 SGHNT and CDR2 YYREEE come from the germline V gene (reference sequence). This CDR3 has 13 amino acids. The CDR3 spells CASKKGQQETQYF. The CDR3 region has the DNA TGTGCCAGCAAGAAGGGACAGCAAGAGACCCAGTACTTC. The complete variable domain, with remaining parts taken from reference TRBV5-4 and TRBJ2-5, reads ETGVTQSPTHLIKTRGQQVTLRCSSQSGHNTVSWYQQALGQGPQFIFQYYREEENGRGNFPPRFSGLQFPNYSSELNVNALELDDSALYLCASKKGQQETQYFGPGTRLLVL.

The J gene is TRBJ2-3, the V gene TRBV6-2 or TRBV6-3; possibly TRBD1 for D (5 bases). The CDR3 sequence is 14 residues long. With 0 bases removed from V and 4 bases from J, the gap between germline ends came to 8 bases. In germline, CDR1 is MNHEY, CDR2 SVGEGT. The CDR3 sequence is CASSYSKGPDTQYF. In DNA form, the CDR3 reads TGTGCCAGCAGTTACTCGAAGGGGCCAGATACGCAGTATTTT.

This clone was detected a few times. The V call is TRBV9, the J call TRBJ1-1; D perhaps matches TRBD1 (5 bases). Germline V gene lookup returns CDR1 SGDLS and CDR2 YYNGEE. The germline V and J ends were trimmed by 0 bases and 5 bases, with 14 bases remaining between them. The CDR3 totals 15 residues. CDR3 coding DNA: TGTGCCAGCAGCGTAGATCAGGGCTTTGGGACTGAAGCTTTCTTT. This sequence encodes CASSVDQGFGTEAFF.

The CDR3 sequence is CASSYSSQAGPEKLFF. CDR3 nucleotides: TGTGCCAGCAGTTACTCGTCGCAGGCCGGCCCTGAAAAACTGTTTTTT. The chain employs TRBV6-5 and TRBJ1-4; D remains unclear. Germline CDR1 and CDR2: MNHEY and SVGAGI. The CDR3 runs 16 residues. The V gene lost 0 bases and the J gene lost 7 bases, with 15 bases spanning the gap.

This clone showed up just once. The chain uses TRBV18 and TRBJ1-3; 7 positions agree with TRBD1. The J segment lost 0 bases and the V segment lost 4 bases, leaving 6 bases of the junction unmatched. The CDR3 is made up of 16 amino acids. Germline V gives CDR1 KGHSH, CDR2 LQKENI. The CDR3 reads CASSHRDSYSGNTIYF. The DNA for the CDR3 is TGTGCCAGCTCACATAGGGACAGCTACTCTGGAAACACCATATATTTT.

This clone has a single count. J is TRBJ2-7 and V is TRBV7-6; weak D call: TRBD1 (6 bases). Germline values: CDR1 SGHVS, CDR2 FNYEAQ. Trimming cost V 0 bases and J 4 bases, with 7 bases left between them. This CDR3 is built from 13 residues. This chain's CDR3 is CASSLAQGYEQYF. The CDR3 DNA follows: TGTGCCAGCAGCTTAGCCCAGGGGTACGAGCAGTACTTC.

CDR3 bases: TGTGCCAGCAGCTTACGGGACACCGACACTGAAGCTTTCTTT. Its translation: CASSLRDTDTEAFF. V usage is TRBV7-9 and J usage is TRBJ1-1, with a tentative D call TRBD1 (6 bases). Germline V lookup: CDR1 SEHNR, CDR2 FQNEAQ (reference sequence). V lost 2 bases and J 3 bases, leaving 10 bases between the germline ends. This CDR3 is built from 14 residues.

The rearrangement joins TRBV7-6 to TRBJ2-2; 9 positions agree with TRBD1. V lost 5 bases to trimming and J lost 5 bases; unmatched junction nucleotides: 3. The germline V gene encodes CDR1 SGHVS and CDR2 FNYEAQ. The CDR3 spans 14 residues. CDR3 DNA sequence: TGTGCCAGCAGCCCGACAGGGGGAACCGGGGAGCTGTTTTTT. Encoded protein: CASSPTGGTGELFF.

The DNA of the CDR3 is TGCGCCAGCAGCTTGCCAGCAGGGGACGGAGAGACCCAGTACTTC. Protein sequence: CASSLPAGDGETQYF. This chain connects TRBV5-1 to TRBJ2-5; D perhaps matches TRBD1 (6 bases). Germline loops: CDR1 SGHRS, CDR2 YFSETQ. The CDR3 length is 15 residues. The V end was cut by 1 base, the J end by 4 bases, with 14 bases between.

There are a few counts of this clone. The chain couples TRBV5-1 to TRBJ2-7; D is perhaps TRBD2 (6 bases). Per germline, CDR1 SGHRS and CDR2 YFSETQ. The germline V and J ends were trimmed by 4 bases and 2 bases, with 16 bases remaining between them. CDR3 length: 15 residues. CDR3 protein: CASSRDSAGPYEQYF. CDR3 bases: TGCGCCAGCAGCCGGGACTCCGCGGGTCCCTACGAGCAGTACTTC.

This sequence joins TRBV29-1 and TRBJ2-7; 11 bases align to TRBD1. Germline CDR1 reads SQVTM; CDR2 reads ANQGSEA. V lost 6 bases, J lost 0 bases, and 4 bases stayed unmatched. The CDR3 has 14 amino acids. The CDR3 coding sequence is TGCAGCGTATCCGGGACAGGGGGCTCCTACGAGCAGTACTTC. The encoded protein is CSVSGTGGSYEQYF.

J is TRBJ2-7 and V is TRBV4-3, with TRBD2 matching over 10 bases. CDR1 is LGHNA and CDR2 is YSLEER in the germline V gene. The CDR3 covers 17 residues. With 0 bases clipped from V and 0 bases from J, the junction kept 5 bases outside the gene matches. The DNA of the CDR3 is TGCGCCAGCAGCCAAGATCTAGCGGGAGCCTCCTCCTACGAGCAGTACTTC. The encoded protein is CASSQDLAGASSYEQYF.

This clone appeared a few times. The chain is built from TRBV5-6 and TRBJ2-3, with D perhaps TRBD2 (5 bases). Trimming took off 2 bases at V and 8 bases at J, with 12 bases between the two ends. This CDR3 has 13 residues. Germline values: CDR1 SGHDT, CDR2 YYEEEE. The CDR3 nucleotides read TGTGCCAGCAGCTTCCCCTCCGGAGGTACGCAGTATTTT. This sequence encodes CASSFPSGGTQYF.

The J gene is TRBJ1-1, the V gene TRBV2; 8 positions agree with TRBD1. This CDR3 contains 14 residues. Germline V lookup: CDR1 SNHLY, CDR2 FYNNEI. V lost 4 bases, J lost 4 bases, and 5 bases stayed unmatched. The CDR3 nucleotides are TGTGCCAGCAGTGGACAGGGGAGGTTCACTGAAGCTTTCTTT. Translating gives CASSGQGRFTEAFF. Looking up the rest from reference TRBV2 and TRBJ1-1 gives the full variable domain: EPEVTQTPSHQVTQMGQEVILRCVPISNHLYFYWYRQILGQKVEFLVSFYNNEISEKSEIFDDQFSVERPDGSNFTLKIRSTKLEDSAMYFCASSGQGRFTEAFFGQGTRLTVV.

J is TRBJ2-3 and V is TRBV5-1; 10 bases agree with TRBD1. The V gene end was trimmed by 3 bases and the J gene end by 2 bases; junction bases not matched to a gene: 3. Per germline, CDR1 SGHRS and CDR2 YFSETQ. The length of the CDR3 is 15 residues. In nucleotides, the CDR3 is TGCGCCAGCAGCTCGGGACAGGGGATCACAGATACGCAGTATTTT. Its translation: CASSSGQGITDTQYF.